This TCR beta chain was retrieved from a study of cytomegalovirus exposure and HLA in healthy donors. Broader study findings: There were reportedly fewer N-insertions in an Asian-associated ancestry cluster than the approximately 670-donor mean, in a later analysis. In a later analysis, TCR beta V- and J-gene trimming was associated with a missense DCLRE1C variant. Overall, roughly 160 TCR beta chains were annotated as cytomegalovirus-associated.

CDR1 and CDR2 from the germline V gene are SGDLS and YYNGEE. The CDR3 runs 17 residues. After removal of 3 bases from V and 0 bases from J, the junction contained 9 bases not matched to a gene. Points on this clone: The antigen is unknown.

PCR amplification relied on 60 Vbeta primers (plus 13 Jbeta primers). Study processing details: Approximately 9.9 million shared chains were among the approximately 87 million unique TCR beta chains that a later analysis counted. Using immunoSEQ multiplex PCR, the repertoire was profiled, and TCRdb retains in-frame clones only, with some absent. The V and J calls and clone size are taken from that table; D and trimming were inferred from the DNA. This sample has about 76,000 clones, with around three quarters found just once. The specimen sequenced was PBMCs. The genes are TRBV9 and TRBJ2-3, with 8 bases identical to TRBD2. The source of this sequence is a young man in good health and CMV-seronegative. CDR3 sequence (DNA): TGTGCCAGCAGCGGAGAGGGAACTAGCGGAAGCACAGATACGCAGTATTTT. Amino acids: CASSGEGTSGSTDTQYF. Full variable domain (outside the CDR3, taken from reference TRBV9 and TRBJ2-3): DSGVTQTPKHLITATGQRVTLRCSPRSGDLSVYWYQQSLDQGLQFLIQYYNGEERAKGNILERFSAQQFPDLHSELNLSSLELGDSALYFCASSGEGTSGSTDTQYFGPGTRLTVL.